This T cell receptor beta chain was sequenced for a study of graft-versus-host responses after intestinal transplantation. Study context: Tacrolimus and steroids were given for about 3 years to all recipients after anti-thymocyte globulin induction.

The CDR3 spans 14 residues. The germline V gene encodes CDR1 LGHNA and CDR2 YNFKEQ. J was trimmed by 3 bases and V by 0 bases; bases with no gene match: 2. Study-level findings and limits: Allografts carried high graft-versus-host to host-versus-graft clonal ratios in patients having graft-donor T cell macrochimerism. The highest levels of circulating GvH clones went along with early declines in HvG clones after transplant. GvH clones surfaced in recipient marrow, some emerging earlier in ileum or blood.

Of note for this clone: What it binds is not known.

Assay: immunoSEQ multiplex PCR; the TCRdb copy retains only in-frame clones and omits some. The data hold 80,000 to 95,000 clones, with over 80% observed a single time. The TCR comes from a human donor who received an intestinal transplant. Here the sequenced sample was unstimulated CD8+ T cells sorted from spleen or lymph node cells, taken before intestinal transplant. The chain is built from TRBV4-2 and TRBJ2-7, with 7 positions matching TRBD2. The CDR3 loop is CASSQELASYEQYF. CDR3 DNA sequence: TGTGCCAGCAGCCAAGAACTAGCGAGCTACGAGCAGTACTTC.